This is a list of T cell receptor beta chains from one sample in a study of human T cells and chemical hapten exposure. TCRdb passed the RACE reads through MiXCR, listing each CDR3 protein once. The sample lists about 82,000 distinct CDR3 sequences; roughly 10% were seen once. The material was whole blood, obtained in connection with sensitization to the hapten diphenylcyclopropenone (DPC). These receptors were taken from a woman between 50 and 59 years old with alopecia areata. Some clones in this sample may be carry-over from other donors' samples. The conserved cysteine and the conserved F or W are not part of the CDR3 here.

>TRBV20-1
SAQRRQARNTEAF
>TRBV5-6
ASSLTSGGETQY
>TRBV29-1
SVEERGAPSNEQF
>TRBV7-7
ASSFSYGNNEQF
>TRBV7-2
ASSPLPLSREKLF
>TRBV9
ASSSDSNYGYT
>TRBV2
ASSEFTGITEAF
>TRBV7-3
ASSPGREGSPLH
>TRBV20-1
SAPTGSGNTEAF
>TRBV6-4
ASSATASTNEKLF
>TRBV5-1
ASSPGHSASSGNTIY
>TRBV5-1
ASSFQGDTGELF
>TRBV7-2
ASSLYHRDSYNEQF
>TRBV27
ASSSSGRQETQY
>TRBV18
ASSPPGTSRYEQY
>TRBV4-3
ASSQGVTGGAYGYT
>TRBV7-6
ASSLEIGGRGGNEQF
>TRBV7-9
ASSTRGGGRTYNEQF